The sequence of this T cell receptor beta chain was determined in a study of PD-1 blockade in classical Hodgkin lymphoma. TCRdb keeps only in-frame clones here, not all; method: immunoSEQ multiplex PCR. Of some 93,000 clones listed, 85% to 90% were seen once; the top ten hold over 8.5%. Every patient was affected by relapse after autologous stem cell transplantation, while exposure to brentuximab vedotin was not uniform. The ends were cut back, 3 bases at V and 7 bases at J, with 14 bases in the middle. The germline V gene encodes CDR1 SGHDT and CDR2 YYEEEE. The CDR3 contains 13 residues. This receptor was obtained from a human donor with classical Hodgkin lymphoma. Sequenced here: peripheral blood mononuclear cells (PBMCs), sampled before the second cycle of nivolumab. The chain combines TRBV5-6 with TRBJ2-7, with D perhaps matching TRBD2 (5 bases). This CDR3 is CASSYGLDDEQYF. DNA of the CDR3: TGTGCCAGCAGCTACGGACTGGACGATGAGCAGTACTTC.